This TCR beta chain was sequenced for a study of long-term antiretroviral therapy in people with HIV. Broader study findings: Neither ART adherence, viral resistance nor therapy changes were documented. ART was followed by higher diversity that remained below transplant donor controls. Blood specimens, gathered between the mid-2000s and the late 2010s, were possibly obtained under older ART regimens. HIV repertoires spanned narrower CDR3 length ranges than controls.

As for this clone: The target antigen is unknown.

At the survey level, the v3.0 immunoSEQ assay was run. Generated by immunoSEQ multiplex PCR, the TCRdb table keeps only in-frame clones and is missing some. The data hold around 27,000 clones, with approximately 85% observed a single time. The V gene end was trimmed by 6 bases and the J gene end by 4 bases; junction bases not matched to a gene: 4. The CDR3 spans 14 residues. Per germline, CDR1 SNHLY and CDR2 FYNNEI. This sequence originates from a man aged 35-49 years with HIV. The chain is built from TRBV2 and TRBJ2-2; 8 nucleotides align to TRBD2. The specimen comprised unsorted PBMCs, sampled 3 years after starting antiretroviral therapy. The DNA of the CDR3 is TGTGCCAGCAGAGGGACTAGAGGCACCGGGGAGCTGTTTTTT. It codes for CASRGTRGTGELFF.